Listed below are T cell receptor beta chains from one sample, sequenced in a study of blood T cell repertoires in COVID-19. Assay used: immunoSEQ multiplex PCR; TCRdb lists only in-frame clones, some missing. Of some 380,000 clones listed, 81% are singletons. Sequenced material: peripheral blood. The source is a human donor with acute or convalescent COVID-19. The donor label of this sample is uncertain. Each CDR3 is given with its conserved first and last residue.

TRBV6-5	TRBJ1-4	CASSRRGPANEKLFF
TRBV3-1/TRBV3-2	TRBJ2-1	CASSQVAQRTFF
TRBV18	TRBJ2-3	CASSPPGAGEATQYF
TRBV5-1	TRBJ1-6	CASTSGTGYNSPLHF
TRBV5-1	TRBJ2-3	CASSLPIGTSGASTDTQYF
TRBV5-4	TRBJ2-7	CASSFRTGSYEQYF
TRBV29-1	TRBJ2-7	CSVEDRRTGTYEQYF
TRBV7-9	TRBJ1-1	CASSYRDRNTEAFF
TRBV13	TRBJ1-2	CASSPQGAQGYTF
TRBV6-7	TRBJ2-2	CASSYSNRIATGELFF
TRBV28	TRBJ2-7	CARPRGGGTTTYEQYF
TRBV15	TRBJ1-3	CATSKEGDKDSGNTIYF
TRBV2	TRBJ1-5	CASSKWTGGSNQPQHF
TRBV11-2	TRBJ2-7	CASSLGESYEQYF
TRBV6-5	TRBJ1-4	CASSYGQKGEKLFF
TRBV12-3/TRBV12-4	TRBJ2-7	CASSRTSGRQYF
TRBV19	TRBJ1-4	CASSWRQGPNEKLFF
TRBV7-9	TRBJ2-1	CASSLGQPQGNNEQFF
TRBV12-3/TRBV12-4	TRBJ1-1	CASSFSVNTEAFF
TRBV6-6	TRBJ1-1	CASSTSTGKGTEAFF
TRBV6-4	TRBJ1-1	CASSDSGQGSTEAFF
TRBV30	TRBJ2-4	CAWTPKTQFRTSGLRDIQYF
TRBV27	TRBJ1-6	CASSRVTYNSPLHF
TRBV12-3/TRBV12-4	TRBJ1-1	CASRKTVNTEAFF
TRBV18	TRBJ2-7	CASSPPTSGSMREQYF
TRBV2	TRBJ2-1	CASSQLPPVNNEQFF
TRBV6-5	TRBJ1-5	CASTPYNQPQHF
TRBV6-1	TRBJ1-2	CASSDLLGPYGYTF
TRBV12-5	TRBJ1-5	CASAFGNQPQHF
TRBV3-1/TRBV3-2	TRBJ2-7	CASSHVRGPSEQYF
TRBV18	TRBJ2-2	CASSRTSGELNTGELFF
TRBV2	TRBJ2-1	CASKSEGEQFF
TRBV5-1	TRBJ1-6	CASKREQYNSPLHF
TRBV5-1	TRBJ2-7	CASSSGQSSYEQYF
TRBV1	TRBJ2-3	CTSPFLFTDTQYF
TRBV3-1/TRBV3-2	TRBJ2-7	CASSPNLQGSSYEQYF
TRBV18	TRBJ1-5	CASSLPGGGNQPQHF
TRBV28	TRBJ2-1	CASMELGQLARNNEQFF
TRBV7-9	TRBJ2-3	CASSNNWASTDTQYF
TRBV6-1	TRBJ1-4	CASSESTGAGEKLFF
TRBV2	TRBJ1-1	CASSEWQILNTEAFF
TRBV6-1	TRBJ2-1	CASSEAPAGAYNEQFF